The clone carrying this T cell receptor (beta chain) has just one count. Its antigen is as yet unknown. At one of its ends the junction is not consistent with the germline gene, which may arise from a read error. Primed by a sample-barcoded 5' primer and a J-beta primer mix, a second PCR proceeded for about 6 to 11 cycles. There were at least 3 million CDR3-containing paired-end reads obtained from each sample. TCRdb reprocessed the 5' RACE reads with MiXCR, giving one entry per CDR3 protein. The table has about 1.1 million distinct CDR3 sequences, less than 45% seen once. The data are from a study of blood T cells in healthy people across ages. This CDR3 is built from 13 residues. Germline V CDR1 and CDR2: SGHTA, FQGNSA. Whole-study results and caveats: A roughly linear age-dependent decrease characterized TCR beta diversity per million T cells. The study found TCR beta diversity correlated strongly with naive T cell percentage.

This TCR was sampled from a man younger than 35 in good health. This chain connects TRBV7-2 to TRBJ1-1; D might be TRBD1 (6 bases). Sequencing used blood. The CDR3 is CASSASRDTGAFF. DNA of the CDR3: TGTGCCAGCAGCGCCTCCAGGGACACTGGAGCTTTCTTT.